This TCR beta chain was captured in a study of CD8+ T cells in alopecia areata. Study at large: Treated patients were given oral tofacitinib, which was dosed at 5 to 10 mg twice daily.

Study-level findings and limits: Sequencing of scalp samples also includes resident alphabeta T cells from normal skin. Clonality exceeded that of normal scalp in lesional scalp, most notably in alopecia totalis/universalis.

Extracted from the samples, RNA was reverse transcribed into cDNA to serve as the sequencing template. TCRdb keeps only in-frame clones here, not all; method: immunoSEQ multiplex PCR. The sample has 100,000 to 120,000 clones; less than 70% are singletons. The CDR3 spans 15 residues. V was pared by 0 bases and J by 5 bases, with 13 bases between. Germline V lookup: CDR1 MNHEY, CDR2 SVGAGI. Concerning this clone: Its antigen is still unknown.

Treatment reported: oral pan-JAK inhibitor, 5-10 mg twice daily. The TCR was taken from a human donor with alopecia areata. Sequencing was performed on CD4+ T cells sorted from blood, taken at week 24, from a patient treated with tofacitinib. The rearrangement joins TRBV6-5 to TRBJ1-2; a weak D match, TRBD1 (6 bases). The CDR3 region has the DNA TGTGCCAGCAGTTACTCGAGCGGGACACCTTATGGCTACACCTTC. Translation gives CASSYSSGTPYGYTF.